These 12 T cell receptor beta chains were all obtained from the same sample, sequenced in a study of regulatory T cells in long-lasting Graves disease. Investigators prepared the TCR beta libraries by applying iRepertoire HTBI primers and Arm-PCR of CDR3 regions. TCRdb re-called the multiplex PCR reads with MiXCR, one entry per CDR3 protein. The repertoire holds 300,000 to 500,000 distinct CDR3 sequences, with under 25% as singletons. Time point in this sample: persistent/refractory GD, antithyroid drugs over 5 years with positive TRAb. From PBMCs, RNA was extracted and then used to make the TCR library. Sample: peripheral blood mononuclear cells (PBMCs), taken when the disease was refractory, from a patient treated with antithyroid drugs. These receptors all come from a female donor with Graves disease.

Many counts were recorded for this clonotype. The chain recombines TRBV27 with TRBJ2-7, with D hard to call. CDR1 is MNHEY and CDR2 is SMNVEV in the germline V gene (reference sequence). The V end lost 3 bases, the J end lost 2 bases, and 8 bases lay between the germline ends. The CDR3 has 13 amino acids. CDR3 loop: CASSLSGPYEQYF. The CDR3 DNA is TGTGCCAGCAGTTTGTCAGGTCCCTACGAGCAGTACTTC.

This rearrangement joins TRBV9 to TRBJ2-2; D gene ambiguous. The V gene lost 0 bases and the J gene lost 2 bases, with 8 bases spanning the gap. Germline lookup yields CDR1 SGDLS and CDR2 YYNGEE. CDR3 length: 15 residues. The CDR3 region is CASSVAQPNTGELFF. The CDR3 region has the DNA TGTGCCAGCAGCGTAGCCCAACCCAACACCGGGGAGCTGTTTTTT. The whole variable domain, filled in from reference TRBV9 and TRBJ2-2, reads DSGVTQTPKHLITATGQRVTLRCSPRSGDLSVYWYQQSLDQGLQFLIQYYNGEERAKGNILERFSAQQFPDLHSELNLSSLELGDSALYFCASSVAQPNTGELFFGEGSRLTVL.

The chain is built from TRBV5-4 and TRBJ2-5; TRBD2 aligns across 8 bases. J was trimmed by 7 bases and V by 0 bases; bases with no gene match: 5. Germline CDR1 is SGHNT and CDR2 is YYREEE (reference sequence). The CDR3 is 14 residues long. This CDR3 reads CASSLDVAGLTQYF. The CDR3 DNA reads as TGTGCCAGCAGCTTGGATGTAGCGGGATTGACCCAGTACTTC.

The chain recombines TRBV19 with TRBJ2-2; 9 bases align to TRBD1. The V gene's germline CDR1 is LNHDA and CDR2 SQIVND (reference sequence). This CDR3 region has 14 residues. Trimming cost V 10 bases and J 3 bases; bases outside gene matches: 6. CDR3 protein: CATAGTGYTGELFF. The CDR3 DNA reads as TGTGCCACCGCGGGGACAGGGTACACCGGGGAGCTGTTTTTT.

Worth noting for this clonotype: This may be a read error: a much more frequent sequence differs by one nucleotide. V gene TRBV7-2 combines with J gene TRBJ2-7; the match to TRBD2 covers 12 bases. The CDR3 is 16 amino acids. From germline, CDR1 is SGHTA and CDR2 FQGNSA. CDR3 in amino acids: CASSLATSGRLYGQYF. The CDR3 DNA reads TGTGCCAGCAGCTTAGCAACTAGCGGGAGGTTGTACGGGCAGTACTTC.

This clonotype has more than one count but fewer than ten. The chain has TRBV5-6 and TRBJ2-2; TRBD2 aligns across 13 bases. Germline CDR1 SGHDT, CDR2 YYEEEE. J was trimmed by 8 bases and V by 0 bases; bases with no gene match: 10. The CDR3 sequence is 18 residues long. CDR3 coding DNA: TGTGCCAGCAGCTTGGTCTCCACTCGGACTAGCGGGAGTGGGGAGCTGTTTTTT. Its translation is CASSLVSTRTSGSGELFF.

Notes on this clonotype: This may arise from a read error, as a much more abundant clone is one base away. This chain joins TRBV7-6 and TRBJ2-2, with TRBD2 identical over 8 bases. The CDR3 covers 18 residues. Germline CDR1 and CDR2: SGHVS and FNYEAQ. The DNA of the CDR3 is TGTGCCAGCGGCTTAGAGGCAGCGGGAGCCCCGACAACCGGGGAGCTGTTTTTT. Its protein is CASGLEAAGAPTTGELFF.

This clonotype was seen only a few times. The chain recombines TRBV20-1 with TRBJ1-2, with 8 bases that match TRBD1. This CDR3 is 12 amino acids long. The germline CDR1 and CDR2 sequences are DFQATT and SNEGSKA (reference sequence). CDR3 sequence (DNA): TGCAGCACCCCAGGGGGCCTCTATGGCTACACCTTC. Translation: CSTPGGLYGYTF.

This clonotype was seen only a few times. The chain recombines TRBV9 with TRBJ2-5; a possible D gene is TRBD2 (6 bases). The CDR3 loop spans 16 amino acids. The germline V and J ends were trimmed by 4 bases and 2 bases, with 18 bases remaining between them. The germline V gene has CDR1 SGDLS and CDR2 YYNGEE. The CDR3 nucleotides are TGTGCCAGCAGCATCGGGACCACGGGGACTCAAGAGACCCAGTACTTC. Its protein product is CASSIGTTGTQETQYF.

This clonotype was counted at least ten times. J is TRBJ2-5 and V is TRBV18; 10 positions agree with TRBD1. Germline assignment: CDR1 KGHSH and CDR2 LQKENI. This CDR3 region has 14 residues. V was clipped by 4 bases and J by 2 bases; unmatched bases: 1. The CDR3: CASSQDRGQETQYF. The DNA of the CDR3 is TGTGCCAGCTCACAGGACAGGGGGCAAGAGACCCAGTACTTC. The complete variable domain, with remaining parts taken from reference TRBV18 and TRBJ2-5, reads NAGVMQNPRHLVRRRGQEARLRCSPMKGHSHVYWYRQLPEEGLKFMVYLQKENIIDESGMPKERFSAEFPKEGPSILRIQQVVRGDSAAYFCASSQDRGQETQYFGPGTRLLVL.

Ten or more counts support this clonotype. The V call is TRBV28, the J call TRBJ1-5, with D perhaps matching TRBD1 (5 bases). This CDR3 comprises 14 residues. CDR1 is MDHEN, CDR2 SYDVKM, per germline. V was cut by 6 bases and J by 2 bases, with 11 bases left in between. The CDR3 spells CASSTGGGNQPQHF. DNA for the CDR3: TGTGCCAGCAGCACTGGGGGGGGCAATCAGCCCCAGCATTTT.

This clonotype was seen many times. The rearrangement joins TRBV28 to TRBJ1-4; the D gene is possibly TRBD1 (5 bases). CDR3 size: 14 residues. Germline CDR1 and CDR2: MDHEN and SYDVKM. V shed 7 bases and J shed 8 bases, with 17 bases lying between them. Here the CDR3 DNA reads TGTGCCAGCACCTCGGACACTTTGGACGAAAAACTGTTTTTT. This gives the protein CASTSDTLDEKLFF.